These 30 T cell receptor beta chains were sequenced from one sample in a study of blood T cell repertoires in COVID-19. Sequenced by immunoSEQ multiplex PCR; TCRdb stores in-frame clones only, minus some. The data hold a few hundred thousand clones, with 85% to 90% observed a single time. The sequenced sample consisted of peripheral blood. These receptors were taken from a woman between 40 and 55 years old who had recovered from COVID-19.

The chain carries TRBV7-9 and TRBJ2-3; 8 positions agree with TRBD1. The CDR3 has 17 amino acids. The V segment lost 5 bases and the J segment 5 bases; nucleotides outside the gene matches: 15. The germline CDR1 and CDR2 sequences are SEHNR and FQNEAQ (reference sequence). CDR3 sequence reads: CASSEAMGTGLGDTQYF. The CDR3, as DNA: TGTGCCAGCAGCGAAGCAATGGGGACAGGACTGGGAGATACGCAGTATTTT.

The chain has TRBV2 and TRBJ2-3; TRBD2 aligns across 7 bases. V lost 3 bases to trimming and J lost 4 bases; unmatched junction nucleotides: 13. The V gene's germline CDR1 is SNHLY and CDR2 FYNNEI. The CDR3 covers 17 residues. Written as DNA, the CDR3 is TGTGCCAGCAGTGAGTTTCAGGGAGGGCTCACCCCAGATACGCAGTATTTT. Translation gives CASSEFQGGLTPDTQYF.

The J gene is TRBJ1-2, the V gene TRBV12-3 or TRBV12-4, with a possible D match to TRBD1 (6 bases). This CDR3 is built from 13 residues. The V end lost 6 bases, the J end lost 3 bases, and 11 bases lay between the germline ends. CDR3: CASSPTGYYGYTF. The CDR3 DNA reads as TGTGCCAGCAGCCCCACAGGGTACTATGGCTACACCTTC.

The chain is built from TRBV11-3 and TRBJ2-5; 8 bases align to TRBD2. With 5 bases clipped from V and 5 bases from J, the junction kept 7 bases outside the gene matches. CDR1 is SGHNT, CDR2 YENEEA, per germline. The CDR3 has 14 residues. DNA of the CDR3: TGTGCCAGCAGCCTGGGACTAGGAGGGGAGACCCAGTACTTC. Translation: CASSLGLGGETQYF.

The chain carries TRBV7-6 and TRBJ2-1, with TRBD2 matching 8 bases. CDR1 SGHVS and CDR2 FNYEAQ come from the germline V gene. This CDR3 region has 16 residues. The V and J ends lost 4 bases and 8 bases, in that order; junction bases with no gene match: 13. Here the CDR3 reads CASSSSVRGGRHEQFF. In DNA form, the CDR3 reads TGTGCCAGCAGCTCCTCAGTTCGGGGGGGCCGACATGAGCAGTTCTTC.

Here the CDR3 DNA reads TGTGCCAGCAACTCGAGAGGGGAGGCCGAGCAGTACTTC. This translates into CASNSRGEAEQYF. The chain joins TRBV7-9 to TRBJ2-7, with D perhaps TRBD2 (6 bases). The CDR3 has 13 residues. Trimming left V 7 bases short and J 6 bases short, with 16 bases between. The germline gives CDR1 SEHNR, CDR2 FQNEAQ (reference sequence).

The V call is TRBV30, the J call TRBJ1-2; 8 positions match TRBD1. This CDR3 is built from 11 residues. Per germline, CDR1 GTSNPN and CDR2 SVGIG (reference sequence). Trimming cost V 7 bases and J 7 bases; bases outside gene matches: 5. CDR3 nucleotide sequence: TGTGCCTCAGAAACAGGGGGTGGCTACACCTTC. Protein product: CASETGGGYTF.

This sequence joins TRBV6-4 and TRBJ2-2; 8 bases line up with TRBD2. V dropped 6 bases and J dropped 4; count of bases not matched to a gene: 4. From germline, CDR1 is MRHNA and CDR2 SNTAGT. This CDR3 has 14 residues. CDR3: CASRFAGGTGELFF. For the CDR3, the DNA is TGTGCCAGCAGATTTGCGGGGGGCACCGGGGAGCTGTTTTTT.

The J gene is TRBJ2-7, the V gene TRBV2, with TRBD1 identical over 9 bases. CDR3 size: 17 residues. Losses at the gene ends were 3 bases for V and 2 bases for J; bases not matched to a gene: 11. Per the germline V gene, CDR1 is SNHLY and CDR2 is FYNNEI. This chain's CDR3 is CASSEGFGQGITYEQYF. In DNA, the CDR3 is TGTGCCAGCAGTGAGGGATTTGGACAGGGGATAACCTACGAGCAGTACTTC.

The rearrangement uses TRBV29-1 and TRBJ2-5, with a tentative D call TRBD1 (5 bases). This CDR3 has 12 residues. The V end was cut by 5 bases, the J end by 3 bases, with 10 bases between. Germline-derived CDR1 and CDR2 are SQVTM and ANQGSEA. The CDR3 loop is CSVLTVEETQYF. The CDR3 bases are TGCAGCGTTCTGACAGTTGAAGAGACCCAGTACTTC.

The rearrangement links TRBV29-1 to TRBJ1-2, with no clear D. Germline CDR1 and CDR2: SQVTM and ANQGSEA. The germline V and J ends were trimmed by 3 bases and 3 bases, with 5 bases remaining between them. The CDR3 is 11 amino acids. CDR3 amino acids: CSVDRDYGYTF. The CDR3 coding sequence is TGCAGCGTTGATCGGGACTATGGCTACACCTTC.

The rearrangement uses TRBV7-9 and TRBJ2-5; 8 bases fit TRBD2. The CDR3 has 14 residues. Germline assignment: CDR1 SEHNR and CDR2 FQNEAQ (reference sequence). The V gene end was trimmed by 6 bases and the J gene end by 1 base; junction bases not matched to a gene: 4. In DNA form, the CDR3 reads TGTGCCAGCAGGGCGGGGGGAGCCCAAGAGACCCAGTACTTC. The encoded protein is CASRAGGAQETQYF.

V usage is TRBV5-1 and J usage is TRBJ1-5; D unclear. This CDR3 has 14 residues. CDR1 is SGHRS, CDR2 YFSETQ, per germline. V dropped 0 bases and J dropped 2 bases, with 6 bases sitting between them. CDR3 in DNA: TGCGCCAGCAGCTTGGGGGCAGGCAATCAGCCCCAGCATTTT. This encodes CASSLGAGNQPQHF.

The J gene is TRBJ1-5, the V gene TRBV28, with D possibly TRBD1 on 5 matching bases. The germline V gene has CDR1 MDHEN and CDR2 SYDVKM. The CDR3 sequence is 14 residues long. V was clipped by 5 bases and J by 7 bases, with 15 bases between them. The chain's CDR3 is CASSPHTGEQPQHF. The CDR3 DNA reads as TGTGCCAGCAGTCCTCATACGGGGGAACAGCCCCAGCATTTT.

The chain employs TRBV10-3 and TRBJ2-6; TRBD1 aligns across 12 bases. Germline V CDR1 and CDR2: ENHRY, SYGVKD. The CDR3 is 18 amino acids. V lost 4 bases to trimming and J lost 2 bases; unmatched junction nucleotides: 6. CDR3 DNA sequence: TGTGCCATCAGTGGAACCGGGACAGGGGGCGCTGGGGCCAACGTCCTGACTTTC. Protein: CAISGTGTGGAGANVLTF.

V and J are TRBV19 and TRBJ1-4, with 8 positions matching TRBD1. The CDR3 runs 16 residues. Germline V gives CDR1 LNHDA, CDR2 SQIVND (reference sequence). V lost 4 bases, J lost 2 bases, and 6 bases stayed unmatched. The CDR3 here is CASSRDRSITNEKLFF. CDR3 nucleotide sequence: TGTGCCAGTAGTAGGGACAGGAGTATTACTAATGAAAAACTGTTTTTT.

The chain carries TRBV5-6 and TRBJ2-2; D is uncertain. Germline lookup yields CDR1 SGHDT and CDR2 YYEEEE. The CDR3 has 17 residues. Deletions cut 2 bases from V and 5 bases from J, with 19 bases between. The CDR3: CASSLRRSAAGTGELFF. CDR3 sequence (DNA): TGTGCCAGCAGCTTACGACGATCGGCCGCCGGGACCGGGGAGCTGTTTTTT.

CDR3 sequence (DNA): TGTGCCAGCAGCACAATGACAGGGGGAGGGACTGAAGCTTTCTTT. Protein sequence: CASSTMTGGGTEAFF. The rearrangement uses TRBV13 and TRBJ1-1; 9 bases map to TRBD1. V was pared by 5 bases and J by 5 bases, with 9 bases of the junction left unmatched. The CDR3 has 15 residues. Germline CDR1 is PRHDT and CDR2 is FYEKMQ (reference sequence).

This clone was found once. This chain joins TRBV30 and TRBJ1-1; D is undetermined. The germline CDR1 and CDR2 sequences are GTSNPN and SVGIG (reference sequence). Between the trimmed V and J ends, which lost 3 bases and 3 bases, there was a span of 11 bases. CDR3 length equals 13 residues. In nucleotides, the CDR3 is TGTGCCTGGAGGTGGAGGACGGACACTGAAGCTTTCTTT. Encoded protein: CAWRWRTDTEAFF.

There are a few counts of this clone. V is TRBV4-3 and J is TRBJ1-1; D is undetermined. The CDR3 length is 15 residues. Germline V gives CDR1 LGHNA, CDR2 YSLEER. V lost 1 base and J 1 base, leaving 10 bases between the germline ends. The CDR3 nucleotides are TGCGCCAGCAGCCAAGGGAGGGCGGGGAACACTGAAGCTTTCTTT. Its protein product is CASSQGRAGNTEAFF.

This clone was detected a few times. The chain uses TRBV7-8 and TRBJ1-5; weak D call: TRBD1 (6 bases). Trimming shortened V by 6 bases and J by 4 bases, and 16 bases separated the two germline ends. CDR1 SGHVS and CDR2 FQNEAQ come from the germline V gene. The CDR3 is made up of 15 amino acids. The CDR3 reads CASSPSTGHNQPQHF. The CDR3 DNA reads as TGTGCCAGCAGTCCGTCGACAGGCCATAATCAGCCCCAGCATTTT.

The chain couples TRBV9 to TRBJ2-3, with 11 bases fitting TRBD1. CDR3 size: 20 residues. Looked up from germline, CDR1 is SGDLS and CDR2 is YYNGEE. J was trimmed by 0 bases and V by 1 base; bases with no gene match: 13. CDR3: CASSVTPGTGGSSSTDTQYF. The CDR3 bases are TGTGCCAGCAGCGTAACACCCGGGACAGGGGGATCTTCTAGCACAGATACGCAGTATTTT. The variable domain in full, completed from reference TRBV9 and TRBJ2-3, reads DSGVTQTPKHLITATGQRVTLRCSPRSGDLSVYWYQQSLDQGLQFLIQYYNGEERAKGNILERFSAQQFPDLHSELNLSSLELGDSALYFCASSVTPGTGGSSSTDTQYFGPGTRLTVL.

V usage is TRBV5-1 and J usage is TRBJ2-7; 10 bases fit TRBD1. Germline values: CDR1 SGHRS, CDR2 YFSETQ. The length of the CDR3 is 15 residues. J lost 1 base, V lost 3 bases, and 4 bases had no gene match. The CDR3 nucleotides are TGCGCCAGCAGCTCCGGGACAGGGGTTTCCTACGAGCAGTACGTC. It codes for CASSSGTGVSYEQYV.

CDR3 sequence: CASSLFYEQYF. The CDR3 coding sequence is TGTGCCAGCAGCCTATTCTACGAGCAGTACTTC. The genes are TRBV28 and TRBJ2-7; the D is unclear. The germline V gene has CDR1 MDHEN and CDR2 SYDVKM. The CDR3 runs to 11 residues. Trimming pared 6 bases from V and 3 bases from J, leaving 6 bases between. The full variable domain, its missing parts supplied by reference TRBV28 and TRBJ2-7, is DVKVTQSSRYLVKRTGEKVFLECVQDMDHENMFWYRQDPGLGLRLIYFSYDVKMKEKGDIPEGYSVSREKKERFSLILESASTNQTSMYLCASSLFYEQYFGPGTRLTVT.

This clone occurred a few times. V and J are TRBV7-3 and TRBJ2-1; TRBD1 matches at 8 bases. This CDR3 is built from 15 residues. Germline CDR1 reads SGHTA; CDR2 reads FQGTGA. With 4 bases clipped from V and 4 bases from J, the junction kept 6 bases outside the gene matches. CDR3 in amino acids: CASSWTGSDYNEQFF. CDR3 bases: TGTGCCAGCAGCTGGACAGGGTCGGATTACAATGAGCAGTTCTTC.

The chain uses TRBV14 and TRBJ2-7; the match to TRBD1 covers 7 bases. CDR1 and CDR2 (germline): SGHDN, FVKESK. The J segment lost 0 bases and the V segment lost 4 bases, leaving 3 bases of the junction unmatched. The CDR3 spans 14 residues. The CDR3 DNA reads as TGTGCCAGCAGCCCGACAGGGAGCTCCTACGAGCAGTACTTC. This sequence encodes CASSPTGSSYEQYF.

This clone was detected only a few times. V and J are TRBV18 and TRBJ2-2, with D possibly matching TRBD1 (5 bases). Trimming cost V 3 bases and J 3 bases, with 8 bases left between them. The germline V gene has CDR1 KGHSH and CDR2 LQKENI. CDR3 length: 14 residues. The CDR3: CASSPGRDTGELFF. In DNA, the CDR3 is TGTGCCAGCTCACCTGGCAGGGACACCGGGGAGCTGTTTTTT.

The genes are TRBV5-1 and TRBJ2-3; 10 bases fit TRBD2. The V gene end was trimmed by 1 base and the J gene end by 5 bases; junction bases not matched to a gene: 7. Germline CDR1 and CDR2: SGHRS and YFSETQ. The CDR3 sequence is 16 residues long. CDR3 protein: CASSLSTSGAVDTQYF. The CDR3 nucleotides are TGCGCCAGCAGCTTGAGCACTAGCGGGGCCGTAGATACGCAGTATTTT. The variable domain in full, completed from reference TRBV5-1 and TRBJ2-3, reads KAGVTQTPRYLIKTRGQQVTLSCSPISGHRSVSWYQQTPGQGLQFLFEYFSETQRNKGNFPGRFSGRQFSNSRSEMNVSTLELGDSALYLCASSLSTSGAVDTQYFGPGTRLTVL.

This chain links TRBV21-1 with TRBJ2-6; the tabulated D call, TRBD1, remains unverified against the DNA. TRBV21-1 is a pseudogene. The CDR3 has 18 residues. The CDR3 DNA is TGTGCCAGCAGCAAAGCTGGCACAGTCACTTCTGGGGCCAACGTCCTGACTTTC. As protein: CASSKAGTVTSGANVLTF.

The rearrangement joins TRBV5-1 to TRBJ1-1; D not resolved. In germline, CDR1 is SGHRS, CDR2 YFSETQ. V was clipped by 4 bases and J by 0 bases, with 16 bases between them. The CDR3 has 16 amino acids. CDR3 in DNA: TGCGCCAGCAGCCCCATCCTCGGAGGTATGAACACTGAAGCTTTCTTT. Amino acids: CASSPILGGMNTEAFF.